A selection of T cell receptor beta chains follows, all from one sample in a study of T cell repertoires in cytomegalovirus infection. TCRdb redid the calling of the reads with MiXCR, one entry per CDR3 protein. The repertoire holds roughly 90,000 distinct CDR3 sequences, with over 25% as singletons. These TCRs' antigens remain unknown. The sequenced sample was CD8+ T cells from cultured PBMCs, obtained from culture after CMV antigen stimulation. The source of these receptors is a human donor in good health (CMV status not recorded). Some clones in this sample may be carry-over from other donors' samples. Both conserved end residues are part of each CDR3. The order of the fields is D gene, clone size, J gene, V gene, CDR3 DNA, CDR3 protein. The D gene is left open where the match is weak. Rows may omit the clone size; those that give it use once, few, many or a size class.

. few TRBJ1-2 TRBV19 TGTGCCAGTAGACTACGGGGGAACTCTAACTATGGCTACACCTTC CASRLRGNSNYGYTF
TRBD1 . TRBJ1-4 TRBV20-1 TGCAGTGCCCTGTACAGGGGGGGGAATGAAAAACTGTTTTTT CSALYRGGNEKLFF
. . TRBJ1-1 TRBV28 TGTGCCAGCAGTTTAAGGCCGGTCGAATACACTGAAGCTTTCTTT CASSLRPVEYTEAFF
TRBD2 once TRBJ2-1 TRBV12-3/TRBV12-4 TGTGCCAGCAGCCGGGGACTAGCTTCCTACAATGAGCAGTTCTTC CASSRGLASYNEQFF
. few TRBJ2-2 TRBV25-1 TGTGCCAGCAGTGATCCAACAGGGACCGGGGAGCTGTTTTTT CASSDPTGTGELFF
TRBD1 . TRBJ2-7 TRBV27 TGTGCCAGCAGAGATACGGGACAGACCTACGAGCAGTACTTC CASRDTGQTYEQYF
. . TRBJ2-3 TRBV12-3/TRBV12-4 TGTGCCAGCACCTCCGCCCTAATTAGCACAGATACGCAGTATTTT CASTSALISTDTQYF
TRBD1 few TRBJ1-1 TRBV19 TGTGCCAGCCGGACAGGGTTCACTGAAGCTTTCTTT CASRTGFTEAFF
TRBD2 . TRBJ2-3 TRBV12-3/TRBV12-4 TGTGCCAGCAGTTTGTCGGGGGGGACAGATACGCAGTATTTT CASSLSGGTDTQYF
. . TRBJ2-5 TRBV11-2 TGTGCCAGCAGCTTATTAGGAACCCAGTACTTC CASSLLGTQYF
TRBD1 few TRBJ1-6 TRBV13 TGTGCCAGCAGCAACCGGGACAGGGTTTCTCGGGGTAATTCACCCCTCCACTTT CASSNRDRVSRGNSPLHF
. many TRBJ2-2 TRBV6-6 TGTGCCAGCAGTTACCCGACCGCTACCGGGGAGCTGTTTTTT CASSYPTATGELFF
TRBD1 few TRBJ1-5 TRBV27 TGTGCCAGCAGTCTCGGACAGGGGGCCTATCAGCCCCAGCATTTT CASSLGQGAYQPQHF
. once TRBJ1-6 TRBV19 TGTGCCAGTAGTATAGACAGGGCCGATAATTCACCCCTCCACTTT CASSIDRADNSPLHF
. . TRBJ1-4 TRBV30 TGTGCCTGGAATAAGGGGTATAATGAAAAACTGTTTTTT CAWNKGYNEKLFF
. few TRBJ1-4 TRBV12-5 TGTGCTAGTGGTTTACTACCAACTAATGAAAAACTGTTTTTT CASGLLPTNEKLFF
. few TRBJ1-1 TRBV6-1 TGTGCCAGCAGCATCATCCCCCCTGAAGCTTTCTTT CASSIIPPEAFF
. . TRBJ1-6 TRBV2 TGTGCCAGCAGTGATCTGGGGGACTCCTATAATTCACCCCTCCACTTT CASSDLGDSYNSPLHF
TRBD1 . TRBJ1-5 TRBV19 TGTGCCAGTAGTATAGATCGGGGACAGGAAAGTTGGGATCAGCCCCAGCATTTT CASSIDRGQESWDQPQHF
. . TRBJ1-3 TRBV29-1 TGCAGCGTTGTCGACCTGGGAAACACCATATATTTT CSVVDLGNTIYF
TRBD1 . TRBJ2-3 TRBV27 TGTGCCAGCAGTGCACGGACAGGGTCGTTCACAGATACGCAGTATTTT CASSARTGSFTDTQYF
TRBD1 . TRBJ1-5 TRBV20-1 TGCAGTGCTAACACAGGGGAGCAGAGCAATCAGCCCCAGCATTTT CSANTGEQSNQPQHF
TRBD1 . TRBJ2-1 TRBV20-1 TGCAGTGCTAGAGATCGGGGACAGCTGCATTACAATGAGCAGTTCTTC CSARDRGQLHYNEQFF
. few TRBJ2-2 TRBV6-6 TGTGCCAGCATCGGCAGAAGGAACACCGGGGAGCTGTTTTTT CASIGRRNTGELFF
. . TRBJ2-5 TRBV10-3 TGTGCCATCAGTGAGGTGGCGGGTCCAACCCAGTACTTC CAISEVAGPTQYF
. . TRBJ2-7 TRBV7-9 TGTGCCAGCAGCTTCCCGGGCAGCTCTTTCTACGAGCAGTACTTC CASSFPGSSFYEQYF